The rows below give T cell receptor beta chains drawn from one sample of a study of T cells in Graves' hyperthyroidism and ophthalmopathy. TCRdb passed the multiplex PCR reads through MiXCR, listing each CDR3 protein once. The sample records hundreds of thousands of distinct CDR3 sequences, roughly 13% being singletons. Sample: blood. All receptors come from a woman aged 18-29 years with Graves' hyperthyroidism. Each CDR3 is given with its conserved first and last residue. A D gene is named only where the DNA matches it firmly. Only some rows state a clone size, as once, few, many or a class for expanded clones.

size	D	V	J	CDR3	DNA
.	TRBD1	TRBV6-2/TRBV6-3	TRBJ1-4	CASRFGQDHEKLFF	TGTGCCAGCAGATTCGGACAGGACCATGAAAAACTGTTTTTT
.	.	TRBV5-4	TRBJ2-3	CASSGRDSGDTQYF	TGTGCCAGCAGCGGAAGGGACAGCGGGGATACGCAGTATTTT
few	TRBD2	TRBV30	TRBJ2-1	CAWKSGTSGTRSYNEQFF	TGTGCCTGGAAATCCGGGACTAGCGGGACCCGCTCCTACAATGAGCAGTTCTTC
many	TRBD2	TRBV7-9	TRBJ2-1	CASSLALGLATDEQFF	TGTGCCAGCAGCTTAGCGCTGGGACTAGCGACGGATGAGCAGTTCTTC
few	.	TRBV5-1	TRBJ1-1	CASSFFTGDTEAFF	TGCGCCAGCAGCTTTTTTACGGGGGATACTGAAGCTTTCTTT
.	TRBD2	TRBV20-1	TRBJ2-5	CSAPLRASGEETQYF	TGCAGTGCTCCACTCCGAGCTAGCGGGGAAGAGACCCAGTACTTC
many	.	TRBV12-3/TRBV12-4	TRBJ1-5	CASRQGNQPQHF	TGTGCCAGCAGGCAGGGGAACCAGCCCCAGCATTTT
many	.	TRBV20-1	TRBJ1-5	CSARDRRRGLNQPQHF	TGCAGTGCTAGAGATCGGCGCAGGGGCCTCAATCAGCCCCAGCATTTT
few	.	TRBV30	TRBJ1-2	CAWRGAGEKFYGYTF	TGTGCCTGGAGGGGGGCAGGGGAGAAATTCTATGGCTACACCTTC
few	TRBD2	TRBV10-3	TRBJ2-3	CAISSAGVTDTQYF	TGTGCCATCAGTAGCGCGGGGGTCACAGATACGCAGTATTTT
.	.	TRBV20-1	TRBJ1-2	CSATSGGNYGYTF	TGCAGTGCTACCTCCGGGGGAAACTATGGCTACACCTTC
many	.	TRBV4-3	TRBJ2-5	CASSQAGQPEETQYF	TGCGCCAGCAGCCAGGCAGGACAGCCGGAGGAGACCCAGTACTTC
.	.	TRBV6-5	TRBJ2-2	CASSYSRQVDTGELFF	TGTGCCAGCAGTTACTCGAGGCAGGTGGACACCGGGGAGCTGTTTTTT
many	.	TRBV24-1	TRBJ1-5	CATSDAPAGGLDIPNQPQHF	TGTGCCACCAGTGACGCTCCCGCTGGAGGTTTGGACATCCCTAATCAGCCCCAGCATTTT
.	.	TRBV6-1	TRBJ1-3	CASSESQGSSGNTIYF	TGTGCCAGCAGTGAAAGTCAGGGGAGCTCTGGAAACACCATATATTTT
.	.	TRBV10-3	TRBJ2-2	CAISESGRAANTGELFF	TGTGCCATCAGTGAGTCGGGCAGGGCTGCGAACACCGGGGAGCTGTTTTTT
many	.	TRBV5-1	TRBJ2-7	CASSLDGGSYEQYF	TGCGCCAGCAGCCTGGACGGAGGGTCCTACGAGCAGTACTTC
.	.	TRBV19	TRBJ2-7	CVSSIGGGGNYEQYF	TGTGTCAGTAGTATAGGAGGAGGGGGAAATTACGAGCAGTACTTC
many	.	TRBV6-6	TRBJ1-2	CASSYSRGSPIYGYTF	TGTGCCAGCAGTTACTCGAGGGGGAGCCCTATCTATGGCTACACCTTC
many	TRBD1	TRBV12-3/TRBV12-4	TRBJ2-3	CASSFPGQGARTDTQYF	TGTGCCAGCAGTTTTCCGGGACAGGGGGCGCGGACAGATACGCAGTATTTT
.	.	TRBV7-9	TRBJ1-1	CASAPPLLTFF	TGTGCCAGCGCCCCCCCCTTGTTAACTTTCTTT
many	.	TRBV15	TRBJ1-1	CATSRGEDRNTEAFF	TGTGCCACCAGCAGAGGCGAAGACAGGAACACTGAAGCTTTCTTT
many	.	TRBV3-1	TRBJ1-1	CASSQGGLNTEAFF	TGTGCCAGCAGCCAGGGGGGCCTGAACACTGAAGCTTTCTTT